One T cell receptor beta chain is described in this entry. The antigen remains undetermined. This record comes from a study of CD8 T cells in ankylosing spondylitis. General observations from the study: Characteristic, it appeared, of ankylosing spondylitis blood was a TCR beta motif of about eight highly homologous variants.

The ends lost 6 bases at V and 4 bases at J; junction bases unmatched: 5. Germline CDR1 reads MNHNS; CDR2 reads SASEGT. CDR3 length: 14 amino acids. Construction of TCR beta libraries was performed using quantitative 5'-RACE with molecular barcodes. MiXCR, applied by TCRdb to the 5' RACE reads, yields one record per CDR3 protein. Among hundreds of thousands of distinct CDR3 sequences listed, around 11% were seen once. This receptor was identified in a male donor with ankylosing spondylitis. The V call is TRBV6-1, the J call TRBJ2-3; 9 bases agree with TRBD2. The sequencing sample was made of blood, either unsorted or a sorted T cell fraction (not recorded which). CDR3 residues: CASRRGLAADTQYF. The CDR3 region has the DNA TGTGCCAGCAGGAGGGGACTAGCTGCAGATACGCAGTATTTT.